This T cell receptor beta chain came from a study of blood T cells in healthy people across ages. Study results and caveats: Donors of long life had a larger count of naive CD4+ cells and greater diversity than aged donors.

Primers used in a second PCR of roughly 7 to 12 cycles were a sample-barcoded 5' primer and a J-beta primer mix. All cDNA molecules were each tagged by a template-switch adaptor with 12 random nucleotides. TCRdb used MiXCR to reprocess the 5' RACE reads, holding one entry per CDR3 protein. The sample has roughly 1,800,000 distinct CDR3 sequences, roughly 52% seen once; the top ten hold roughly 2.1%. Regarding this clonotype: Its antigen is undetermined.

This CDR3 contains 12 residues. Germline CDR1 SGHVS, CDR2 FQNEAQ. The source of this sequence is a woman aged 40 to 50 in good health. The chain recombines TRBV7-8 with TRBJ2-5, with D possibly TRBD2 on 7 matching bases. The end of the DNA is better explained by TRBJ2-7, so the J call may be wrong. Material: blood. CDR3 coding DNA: TGTGCCAGCAGCCAGCGGGACACCGAGCAGTACTTC. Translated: CASSQRDTEQYF.